A selection of T cell receptor beta chains follows, all from one sample in a study of siplizumab effects on memory and regulatory T cells. Clones were read by immunoSEQ multiplex PCR, and TCRdb kept only the in-frame ones, dropping some. The table lists fewer than 45,000 clones, 70% to 90% of them singletons. The sequencing sample was made of naive CD4+ T cells sorted from blood. The receptors were gathered from a human donor in good health. Both conserved end residues are part of each CDR3. Fields, in order: clone size, CDR3 length, V gene, J gene, D gene, CDR3 protein, CDR3 DNA. The D gene is left open where the match is weak. Size is omitted from some rows. Given values are once, few, many or a class for expanded clones.

abundance: few; len: 14; v_gene: TRBV2; j_gene: TRBJ1-5; d_gene: TRBD1; CDR3aa: CASSRDRINQPQHF; CDR3nt: TGTGCCAGCAGCCGGGACAGAATCAATCAGCCCCAGCATTTT
abundance: NA; len: 13; v_gene: TRBV7-2; j_gene: TRBJ2-5; d_gene: NA; CDR3aa: CASTVVGKETQYF; CDR3nt: TGTGCCAGCACCGTGGTTGGGAAAGAGACCCAGTACTTC
abundance: few; len: 13; v_gene: TRBV4-1; j_gene: TRBJ1-5; d_gene: NA; CDR3aa: CASSQDYHQPQHF; CDR3nt: TGCGCCAGCAGCCAAGATTACCATCAGCCCCAGCATTTT
abundance: NA; len: 13; v_gene: TRBV19; j_gene: TRBJ2-3; d_gene: NA; CDR3aa: CASSIGDSKSQYF; CDR3nt: TGTGCCAGTAGTATTGGGGACTCTAAATCCCAGTATTTT
abundance: NA; len: 15; v_gene: TRBV11-2; j_gene: TRBJ2-5; d_gene: NA; CDR3aa: CASSPSGGWGETQYF; CDR3nt: TGTGCCAGCAGCCCGTCGGGGGGCTGGGGCGAGACCCAGTACTTC
abundance: NA; len: 12; v_gene: TRBV6-5; j_gene: TRBJ1-5; d_gene: NA; CDR3aa: CASTLASGSQHF; CDR3nt: TGTGCCAGCACCCTCGCGTCTGGGTCCCAGCATTTT
abundance: once; len: 16; v_gene: TRBV6-4; j_gene: TRBJ2-7; d_gene: TRBD1; CDR3aa: CASSSDRTGSPYEQYF; CDR3nt: TGTGCCAGCAGTTCAGACCGGACAGGGAGCCCCTACGAGCAGTACTTC
abundance: NA; len: 16; v_gene: TRBV21-1; j_gene: TRBJ1-2; d_gene: NA; CDR3aa: CASSPPPAGRNYGYTF; CDR3nt: TGTGCCAGCAGCCCCCCCCCGGCGGGCCGTAACTATGGCTACACCTTC
abundance: NA; len: 14; v_gene: TRBV9; j_gene: TRBJ2-7; d_gene: NA; CDR3aa: CASSVLGSSYEQYF; CDR3nt: TGTGCCAGCAGCGTATTAGGTAGCTCCTACGAGCAGTACTTC
abundance: NA; len: 15; v_gene: TRBV6-6; j_gene: TRBJ1-5; d_gene: NA; CDR3aa: CASRIQRSGDQPQHF; CDR3nt: TGTGCCAGCAGGATTCAACGGTCAGGGGATCAGCCCCAGCATTTT
abundance: NA; len: 14; v_gene: TRBV5-1; j_gene: TRBJ1-5; d_gene: NA; CDR3aa: CASSLGALGQPQHF; CDR3nt: TGCGCCAGCAGCTTAGGAGCCCTCGGTCAGCCCCAGCATTTT
abundance: NA; len: 16; v_gene: TRBV5-1; j_gene: TRBJ2-5; d_gene: TRBD1; CDR3aa: CASSLTTGGKGETQYF; CDR3nt: TGCGCCAGCAGCTTGACGACAGGGGGTAAAGGAGAGACCCAGTACTTC
abundance: NA; len: 14; v_gene: TRBV6-4; j_gene: TRBJ2-3; d_gene: NA; CDR3aa: CASRPGPSTDTQYF; CDR3nt: TGTGCCAGCAGGCCGGGACCGAGCACAGATACGCAGTATTTT
abundance: NA; len: 14; v_gene: TRBV18; j_gene: TRBJ1-5; d_gene: NA; CDR3aa: CASSPETGNQPQHF; CDR3nt: TGTGCCAGCTCACCCGAGACAGGCAATCAGCCCCAGCATTTT
abundance: NA; len: 14; v_gene: TRBV6-6; j_gene: TRBJ1-2; d_gene: NA; CDR3aa: CASSRQGGAEGYTF; CDR3nt: TGTGCCAGCAGTCGCCAAGGGGGGGCGGAGGGCTACACCTTC
abundance: NA; len: 15; v_gene: TRBV5-1; j_gene: TRBJ2-1; d_gene: NA; CDR3aa: CASSLWAGDLNEQFF; CDR3nt: TGCGCCAGCAGCTTGTGGGCAGGGGATTTAAATGAGCAGTTCTTC
abundance: NA; len: 15; v_gene: TRBV18; j_gene: TRBJ2-7; d_gene: NA; CDR3aa: CASSETTGKSYEQYF; CDR3nt: TGTGCCAGCTCCGAAACGACAGGAAAAAGTTACGAGCAGTACTTC